Below, one T cell receptor beta chain is given with its context. The clone's antigen remains unknown. Qualities for individual bases were not recorded, and no much larger clone is one base off. What this sample's time point label stands for: about 28 days (+/-7) after the second vaccine dose. AZD1222 recipients given second doses at about 4 weeks or at about 12 weeks were pooled, since spike-specific TCR depth and breadth were not found to differ between the two schedules. The vaccinee samples were drawn from two UK trials, COV001 and COV002, one of which was a single-blind randomized controlled phase 2/3 trial testing AZD1222 (ChAdOx1 nCoV-19) in healthy adults. For TCRbeta chain sequencing, PBMC samples were collected from trial participants at day 0 and at day 28 after the second dose. V is reduced by 4 bases and J by 9 bases, leaving a spacing of 23 bases between them. Sequences SGHTS (CDR1) and YDEGEE (CDR2) are obtained from the germline V gene. The CDR3 has 16 amino acids, counting the end cysteine and phenylalanine. The DNA shown is the 48-base CDR3, in frame from base 1.

The CDR3 regions of human TCRbeta chains were subjected to immunosequencing. The study's own analysis went as follows. Repertoire TCRs were matched against a reference library of SARS-CoV-2-specific TCRs generated with the MIRA antigen-specificity platform. Breadth meant the fraction of unique TCRs that were SARS-CoV-2-associated, whereas depth meant the fraction of total T cells that were SARS-CoV-2-associated. Using the MIRA data, each spike-specific TCR was assigned both to the spike region to which the TCR was reactive and to a CD4 or CD8 class. Log10-transformed breadth and depth values were compared by one-way ANOVA with Sidak's multiple comparisons tests. In its TCRdb copy, this immuneACCESS table keeps in-frame sequences only and misses some clones. Where compared with another copy, unresolved V genes explain less than half of these, and the others have no known cause. D and trimming come from the DNA, and the V and J calls and clone size come from that table. For this sample the table gives some 110,000 clones, of which 80% to 90% were detected only once. The top ten clones comprise 6% to 8% of the sample.

This sample was taken from a study of T cell responses to AZD1222 COVID-19 vaccine (dated by TCRdb to the early 2020s). Context from the whole study: TCR sequencing was performed for 230 to 250 trial participants, of whom around 200 were given two doses of AZD1222 and some 26 were given two doses of MenACWY control vaccine. Enrollment into the trials was organized by age into subgroups of 18-55, 56-69 and 70-plus years, and those subgroups contained roughly 160, 29 and 62 TCR-sequenced participants, respectively. General conclusions and limits of the study: Vaccine-associated CD4 TCRs spanned the whole spike protein, with dominant responses in regions 160-218 and 743-854. Because no day 14 peak-response samples were available, repertoires were characterized only after the peak T cell response. The 56-69-year group was small, and its depth increase did not reach significance, likely because of low power. Participants were mostly white British and included more females than males, and it was suggested by the authors that clonal diversity may have been underestimated. Reportedly, almost half of the unique spike-specific TCRs recognized epitopes lying outside the regions that are mutated in the B.1.351 and B.1.1.7 variants. Spike-specific TCR breadth and depth rose significantly after two AZD1222 doses compared with day 0 and with MenACWY recipients. Conclusions about previously exposed vaccinees are limited, since just a handful of AZD1222 recipients were seropositive for SARS-CoV-2 at baseline.

The sequence is built from TRBV5-8 and TRBJ2-1; possibly the D gene is TRBD2, per 6 matching bases. Sequencing was performed on peripheral blood, taken 28 days after the second AZD1222 dose. This TCR derives from an adult who received the AZD1222 COVID-19 vaccine. DNA sequence: TGTGCCAGCAGCAACTCCCCGGGACTTGGGCACAGTGAGCAGTTCTTC. Translated, it reads CASSNSPGLGHSEQFF.